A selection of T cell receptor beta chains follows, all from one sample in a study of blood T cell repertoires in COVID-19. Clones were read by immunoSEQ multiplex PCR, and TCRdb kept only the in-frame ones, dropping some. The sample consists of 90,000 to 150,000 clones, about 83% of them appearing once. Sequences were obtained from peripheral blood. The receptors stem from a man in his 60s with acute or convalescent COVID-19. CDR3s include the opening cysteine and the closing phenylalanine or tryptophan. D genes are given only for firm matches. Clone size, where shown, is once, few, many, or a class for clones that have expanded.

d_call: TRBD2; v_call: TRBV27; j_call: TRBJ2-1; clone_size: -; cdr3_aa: CASKAGVDEQFF; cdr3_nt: TGTGCCAGCAAAGCGGGAGTCGATGAGCAGTTCTTC
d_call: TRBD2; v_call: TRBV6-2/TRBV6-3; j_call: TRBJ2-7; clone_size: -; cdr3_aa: CASSQRLAGASLSYEQYF; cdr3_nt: TGTGCCAGCAGCCAACGACTAGCGGGTGCTTCACTCTCCTACGAGCAGTACTTC
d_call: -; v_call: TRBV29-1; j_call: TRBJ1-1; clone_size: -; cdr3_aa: CSVSGPNTEAFF; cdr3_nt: TGCAGCGTTAGTGGCCCGAACACTGAAGCTTTCTTT
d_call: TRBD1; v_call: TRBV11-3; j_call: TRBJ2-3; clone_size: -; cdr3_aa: CASSLGQGEIGTDTQYF; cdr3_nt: TGTGCCAGCAGCCTTGGACAGGGGGAAATTGGCACAGATACGCAGTATTTT
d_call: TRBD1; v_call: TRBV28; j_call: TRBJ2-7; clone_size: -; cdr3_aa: CASTMTGGGDEQYF; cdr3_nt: TGTGCCAGCACGATGACAGGGGGCGGAGATGAGCAGTACTTC
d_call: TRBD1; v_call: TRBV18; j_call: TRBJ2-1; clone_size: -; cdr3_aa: CASSPGTGAYNEQFF; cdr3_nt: TGTGCCAGCTCACCGGGGACAGGGGCGTACAATGAGCAGTTCTTC
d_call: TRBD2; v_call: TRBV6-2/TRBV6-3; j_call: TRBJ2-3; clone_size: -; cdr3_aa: CASSSIWTSGRGTDTQYF; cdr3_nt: TGTGCCAGCAGTTCGATCTGGACTAGCGGGAGAGGGACAGATACGCAGTATTTT
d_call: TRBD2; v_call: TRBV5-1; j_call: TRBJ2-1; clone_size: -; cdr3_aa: CASSGTGTSSYNEQFF; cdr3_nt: TGCGCCAGCAGCGGGACCGGGACTAGCTCCTACAATGAGCAGTTCTTC
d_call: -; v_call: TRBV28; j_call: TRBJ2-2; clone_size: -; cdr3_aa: CASSSQTAWGTGELFF; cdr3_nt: TGTGCCAGCAGTTCCCAGACAGCGTGGGGCACCGGGGAGCTGTTTTTT
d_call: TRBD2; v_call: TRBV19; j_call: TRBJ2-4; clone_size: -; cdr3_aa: CASSMGRREDQLTKNIQYF; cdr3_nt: TGTGCCAGTAGTATGGGACGCCGGGAGGACCAGTTAACCAAAAACATTCAGTACTTC
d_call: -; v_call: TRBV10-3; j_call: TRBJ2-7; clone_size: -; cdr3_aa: CAISEPTGLSLYEQYF; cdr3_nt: TGTGCCATCAGTGAGCCGACGGGACTCTCTCTTTACGAGCAGTACTTC
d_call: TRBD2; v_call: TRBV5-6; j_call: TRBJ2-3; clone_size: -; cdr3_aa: CASSLNRLAGADTQYF; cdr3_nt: TGTGCCAGCAGCTTAAACAGACTAGCGGGAGCTGATACGCAGTATTTT
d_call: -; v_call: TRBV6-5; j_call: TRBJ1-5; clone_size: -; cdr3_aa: CASIYWERGNQPQHF; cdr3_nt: TGTGCCAGCATCTACTGGGAACGGGGGAATCAGCCCCAGCATTTT
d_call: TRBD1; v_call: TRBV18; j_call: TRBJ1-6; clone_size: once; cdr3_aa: CASSPRQGRDSPLHF; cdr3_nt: TGTGCCAGCTCACCCCGACAGGGAAGAGATTCACCCCTCCACTTT
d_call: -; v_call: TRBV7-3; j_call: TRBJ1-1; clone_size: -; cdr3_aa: CASSTRRPRGTEAFF; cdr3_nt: TGTGCCAGCAGCACGCGGCGCCCCCGGGGGACTGAAGCTTTCTTT
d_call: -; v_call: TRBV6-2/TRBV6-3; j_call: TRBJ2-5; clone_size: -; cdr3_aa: CASSYPGSTQYF; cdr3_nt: TGTGCCAGCAGTTACCCGGGGTCTACCCAGTACTTC
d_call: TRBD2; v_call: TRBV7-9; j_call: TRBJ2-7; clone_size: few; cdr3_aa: CASSWDVRRESSYEQYF; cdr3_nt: TGTGCCAGCAGCTGGGACGTACGGCGGGAGAGCTCCTACGAGCAGTACTTC